What follows describes a single T cell receptor (beta chain). The germline V and J ends were trimmed by 1 base and 4 bases, with 10 bases remaining between them. The CDR3 is 14 residues long. In germline, CDR1 is SNHLY, CDR2 FYNNEI. The source of the sample is a study of blood T cell repertoires in COVID-19. Study-level background: PBMCs, B-cell-depleted T cells, or T cells provided the cDNA or gDNA that made up the material.

Original handling: Using reference gene primer amplification, nucleated cell counts were estimated. Generated by immunoSEQ multiplex PCR, the TCRdb table keeps only in-frame clones and is missing some. V and J calls and clone size are those listed in that table; D and trimming were worked out from the DNA. The sample includes just under 300,000 clones, around 84% of them seen just once. The receptor was derived from a man in his 70s with acute or convalescent COVID-19. The gene calls are TRBV2 and TRBJ1-2; D uncertain. Sequencing used peripheral blood. CDR3 coding DNA: TGTGCCAGCAGTGAAGTGAGACTTGGCTATGGCTACACCTTC. Translation gives CASSEVRLGYGYTF.